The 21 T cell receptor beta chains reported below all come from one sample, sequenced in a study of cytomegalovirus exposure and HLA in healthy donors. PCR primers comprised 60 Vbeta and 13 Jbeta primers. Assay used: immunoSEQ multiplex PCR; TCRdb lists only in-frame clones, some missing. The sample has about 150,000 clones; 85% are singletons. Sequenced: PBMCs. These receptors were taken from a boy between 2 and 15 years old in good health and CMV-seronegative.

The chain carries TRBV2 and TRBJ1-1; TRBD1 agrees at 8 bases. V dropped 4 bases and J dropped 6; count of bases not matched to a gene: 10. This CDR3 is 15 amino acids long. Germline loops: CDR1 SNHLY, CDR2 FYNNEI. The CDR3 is CASSGESGGLAEAFF. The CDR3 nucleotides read TGTGCCAGCAGTGGGGAGTCAGGGGGCCTAGCTGAAGCTTTCTTT.

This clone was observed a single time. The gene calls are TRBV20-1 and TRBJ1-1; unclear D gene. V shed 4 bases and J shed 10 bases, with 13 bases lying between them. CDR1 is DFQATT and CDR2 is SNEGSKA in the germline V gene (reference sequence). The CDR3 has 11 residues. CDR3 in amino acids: CSATTGISAFF. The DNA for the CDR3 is TGCAGTGCTACCACCGGGATCTCAGCTTTCTTT.

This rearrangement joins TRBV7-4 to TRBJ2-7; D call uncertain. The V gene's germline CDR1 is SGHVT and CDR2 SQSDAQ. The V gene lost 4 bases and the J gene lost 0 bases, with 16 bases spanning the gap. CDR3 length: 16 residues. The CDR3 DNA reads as TGTGCCAGCAGCTCCTCCCCACCCCATAGCTCCTACGAGCAGTACGTC. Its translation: CASSSSPPHSSYEQYV.

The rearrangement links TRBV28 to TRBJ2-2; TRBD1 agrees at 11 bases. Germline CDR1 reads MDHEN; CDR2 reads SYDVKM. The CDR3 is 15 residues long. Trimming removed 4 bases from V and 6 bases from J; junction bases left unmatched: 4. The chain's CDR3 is CASSSDRGRPGELFF. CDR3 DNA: TGTGCCAGCAGTTCGGACAGGGGGCGCCCCGGGGAGCTGTTTTTT. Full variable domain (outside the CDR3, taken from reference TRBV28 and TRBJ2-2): DVKVTQSSRYLVKRTGEKVFLECVQDMDHENMFWYRQDPGLGLRLIYFSYDVKMKEKGDIPEGYSVSREKKERFSLILESASTNQTSMYLCASSSDRGRPGELFFGEGSRLTVL.

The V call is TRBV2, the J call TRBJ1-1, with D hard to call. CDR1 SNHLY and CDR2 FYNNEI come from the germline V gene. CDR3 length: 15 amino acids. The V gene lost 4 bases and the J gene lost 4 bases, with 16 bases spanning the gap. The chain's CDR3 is CASSATGNVGTEAFF. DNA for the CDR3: TGTGCCAGCAGTGCGACGGGAAATGTGGGCACTGAAGCTTTCTTT.

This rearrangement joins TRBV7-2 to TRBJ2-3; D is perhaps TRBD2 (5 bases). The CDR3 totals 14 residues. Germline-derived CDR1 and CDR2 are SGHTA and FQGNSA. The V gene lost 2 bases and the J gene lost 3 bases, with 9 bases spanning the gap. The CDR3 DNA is TGTGCCAGCAGCTTAAATCGGGAAACAGATACGCAGTATTTT. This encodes CASSLNRETDTQYF.

CDR3 in amino acids: CAWSVWGVRNTEAFF. CDR3 nucleotides: TGTGCCTGGAGTGTATGGGGCGTGCGGAACACTGAAGCTTTCTTT. The chain has TRBV30 and TRBJ1-1; D is possibly TRBD1 (5 bases). Germline-derived CDR1 and CDR2 are GTSNPN and SVGIG (reference sequence). This CDR3 contains 15 residues. With 0 bases removed from V and 1 base from J, the gap between germline ends came to 12 bases.

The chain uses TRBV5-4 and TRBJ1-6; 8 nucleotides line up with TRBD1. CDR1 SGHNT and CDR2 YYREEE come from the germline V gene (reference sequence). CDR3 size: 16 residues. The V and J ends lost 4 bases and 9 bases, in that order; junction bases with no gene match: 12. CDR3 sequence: CASSPPPGQGGSPLHF. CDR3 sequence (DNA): TGTGCCAGCAGCCCACCACCCGGACAGGGTGGTTCACCCCTCCACTTT.

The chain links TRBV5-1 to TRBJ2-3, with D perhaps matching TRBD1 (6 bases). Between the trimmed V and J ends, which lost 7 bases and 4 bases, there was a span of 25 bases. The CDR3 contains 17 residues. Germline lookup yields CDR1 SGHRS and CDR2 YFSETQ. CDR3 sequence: CASGINGAAWGPDTQYF. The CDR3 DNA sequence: TGCGCCAGCGGCATTAACGGGGCTGCCTGGGGGCCAGATACGCAGTATTTT.

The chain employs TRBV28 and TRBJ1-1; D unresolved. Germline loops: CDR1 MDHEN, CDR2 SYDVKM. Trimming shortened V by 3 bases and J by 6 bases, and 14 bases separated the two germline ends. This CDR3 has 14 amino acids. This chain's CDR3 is CASSFFYEMAEAFF. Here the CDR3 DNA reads TGTGCCAGCAGTTTCTTCTACGAGATGGCTGAAGCTTTCTTT.

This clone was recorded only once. Here the CDR3 reads CASSMGGDEQFF. Here the CDR3 DNA reads TGTGCCAGTAGTATGGGGGGGGATGAGCAGTTCTTC. The chain joins TRBV19 to TRBJ2-1; 7 bases map to TRBD2. Germline CDR1 is LNHDA and CDR2 is SQIVND (reference sequence). The CDR3 contains 12 residues. The J segment lost 8 bases and the V segment lost 3 bases, leaving 1 base of the junction unmatched. Variable domain in full (rest from reference TRBV19 and TRBJ2-1): DGGITQSPKYLFRKEGQNVTLSCEQNLNHDAMYWYRQDPGQGLRLIYYSQIVNDFQKGDIAEGYSVSREKKESFPLTVTSAQKNPTAFYLCASSMGGDEQFFGPGTRLTVL.

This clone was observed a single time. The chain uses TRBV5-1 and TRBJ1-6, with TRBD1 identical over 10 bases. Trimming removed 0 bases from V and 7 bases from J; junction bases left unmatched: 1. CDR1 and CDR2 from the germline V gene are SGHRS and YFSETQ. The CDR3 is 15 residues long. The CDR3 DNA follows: TGCGCCAGCAGCTTGGAGGGACAGGGGAATTCACCCCTCCACTTT. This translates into CASSLEGQGNSPLHF.

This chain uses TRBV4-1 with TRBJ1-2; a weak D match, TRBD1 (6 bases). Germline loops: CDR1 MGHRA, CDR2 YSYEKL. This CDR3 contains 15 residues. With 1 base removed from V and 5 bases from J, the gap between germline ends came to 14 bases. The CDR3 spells CASSQVSGEFYGYTF. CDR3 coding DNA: TGCGCCAGCAGCCAAGTTTCAGGGGAGTTTTATGGCTACACCTTC.

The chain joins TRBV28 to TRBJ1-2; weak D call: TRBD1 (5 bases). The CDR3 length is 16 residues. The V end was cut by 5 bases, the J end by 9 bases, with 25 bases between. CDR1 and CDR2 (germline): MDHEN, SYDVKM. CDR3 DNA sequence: TGTGCCAGCAGTAACCCGGGGGAGACTATAAGATATAGCTACACCTTC. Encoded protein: CASSNPGETIRYSYTF.

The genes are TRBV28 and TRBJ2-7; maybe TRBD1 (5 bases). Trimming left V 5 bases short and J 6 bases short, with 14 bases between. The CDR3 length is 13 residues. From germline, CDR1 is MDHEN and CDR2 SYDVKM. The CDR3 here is CASSVQWGGEQYF. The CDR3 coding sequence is TGTGCCAGCAGTGTCCAGTGGGGCGGCGAGCAGTACTTC.

The CDR3 DNA reads TGCGCCAGCAGCTGGAGTTGGGACAGCAGCACCGGGGAGCTGTTTTTT. Its protein product is CASSWSWDSSTGELFF. The V gene is TRBV5-1, the J gene TRBJ2-2; 7 bases are a match to TRBD1. The V gene's germline CDR1 is SGHRS and CDR2 YFSETQ. The CDR3 is 16 residues long. Trimming cost V 3 bases and J 4 bases; bases outside gene matches: 9.

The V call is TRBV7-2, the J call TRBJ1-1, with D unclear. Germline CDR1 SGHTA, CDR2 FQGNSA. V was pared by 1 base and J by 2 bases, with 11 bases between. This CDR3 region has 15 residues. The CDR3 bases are TGTGCCAGCAGCTTAGTAACGGTTAGCAACACTGAAGCTTTCTTT. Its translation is CASSLVTVSNTEAFF.

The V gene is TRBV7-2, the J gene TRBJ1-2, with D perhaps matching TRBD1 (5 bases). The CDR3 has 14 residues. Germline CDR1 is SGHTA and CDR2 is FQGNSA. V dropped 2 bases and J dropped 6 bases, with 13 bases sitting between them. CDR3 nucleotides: TGTGCCAGCAGCTTACGGGCGTCGGGGGATGGCTACACCTTC. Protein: CASSLRASGDGYTF.

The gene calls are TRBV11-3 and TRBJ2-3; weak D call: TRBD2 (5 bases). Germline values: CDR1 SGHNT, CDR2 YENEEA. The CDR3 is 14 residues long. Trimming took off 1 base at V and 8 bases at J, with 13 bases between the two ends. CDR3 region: CASSLGGGEVTQYF. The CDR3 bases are TGTGCCAGCAGCTTAGGAGGAGGAGAGGTTACGCAGTATTTT. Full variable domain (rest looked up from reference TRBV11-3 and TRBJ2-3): EAGVVQSPRYKIIEKKQPVAFWCNPISGHNTLYWYLQNLGQGPELLIRYENEEAVDDSQLPKDRFSAERLKGVDSTLKIQPAELGDSAVYLCASSLGGGEVTQYFGPGTRLTVL.

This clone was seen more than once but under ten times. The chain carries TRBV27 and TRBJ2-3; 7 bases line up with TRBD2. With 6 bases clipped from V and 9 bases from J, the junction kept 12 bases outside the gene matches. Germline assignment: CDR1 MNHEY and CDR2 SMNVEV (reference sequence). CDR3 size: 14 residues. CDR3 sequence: CASSQLGGSPTQYF. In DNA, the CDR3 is TGTGCCAGCAGCCAACTGGGAGGGTCCCCGACGCAGTATTTT.

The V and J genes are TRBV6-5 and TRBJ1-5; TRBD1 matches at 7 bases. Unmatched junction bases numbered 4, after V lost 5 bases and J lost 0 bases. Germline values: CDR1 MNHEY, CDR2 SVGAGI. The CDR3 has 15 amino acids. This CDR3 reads CASSLDRVSNQPQHF. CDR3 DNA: TGTGCCAGCAGTCTCGACAGGGTTAGCAATCAGCCCCAGCATTTT.